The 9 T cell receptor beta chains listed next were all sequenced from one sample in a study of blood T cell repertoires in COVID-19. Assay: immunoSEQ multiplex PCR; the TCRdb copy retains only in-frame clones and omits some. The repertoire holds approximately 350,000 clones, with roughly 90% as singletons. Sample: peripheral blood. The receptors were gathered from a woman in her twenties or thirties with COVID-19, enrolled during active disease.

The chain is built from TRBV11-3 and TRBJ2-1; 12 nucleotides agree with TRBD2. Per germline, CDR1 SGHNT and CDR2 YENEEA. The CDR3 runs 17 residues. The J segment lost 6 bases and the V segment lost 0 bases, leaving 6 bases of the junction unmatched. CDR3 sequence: CASSLDTRTSGINEQFF. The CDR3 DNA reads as TGTGCCAGCAGCTTAGATACCCGGACTAGCGGGATCAATGAGCAGTTCTTC.

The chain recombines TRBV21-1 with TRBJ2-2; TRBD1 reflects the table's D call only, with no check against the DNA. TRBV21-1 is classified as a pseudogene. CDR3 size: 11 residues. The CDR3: CASTQTGELFF. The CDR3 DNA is TGTGCCAGCACCCAAACCGGGGAGCTGTTTTTT.

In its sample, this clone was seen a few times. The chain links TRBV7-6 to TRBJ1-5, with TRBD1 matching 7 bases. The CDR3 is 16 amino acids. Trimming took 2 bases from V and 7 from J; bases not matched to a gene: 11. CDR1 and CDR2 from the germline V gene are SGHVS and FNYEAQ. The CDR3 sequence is CASSLRFGTGEQPQHF. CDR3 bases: TGTGCCAGCAGCTTAAGGTTTGGTACAGGGGAACAGCCCCAGCATTTT.

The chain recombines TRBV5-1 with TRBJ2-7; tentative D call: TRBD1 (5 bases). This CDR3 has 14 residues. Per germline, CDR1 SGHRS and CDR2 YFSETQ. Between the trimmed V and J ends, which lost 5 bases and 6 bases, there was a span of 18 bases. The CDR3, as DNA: TGCGCCAGCAGACCGGACATTGGGGCAGGCGAGCAGTACTTC. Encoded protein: CASRPDIGAGEQYF.

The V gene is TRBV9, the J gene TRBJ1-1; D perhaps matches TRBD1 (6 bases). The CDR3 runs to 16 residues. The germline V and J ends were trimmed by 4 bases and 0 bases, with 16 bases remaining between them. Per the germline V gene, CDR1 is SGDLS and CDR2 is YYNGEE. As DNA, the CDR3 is TGTGCCAGCAGCCCTCGGACAGCGGACATGAACACTGAAGCTTTCTTT. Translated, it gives CASSPRTADMNTEAFF.

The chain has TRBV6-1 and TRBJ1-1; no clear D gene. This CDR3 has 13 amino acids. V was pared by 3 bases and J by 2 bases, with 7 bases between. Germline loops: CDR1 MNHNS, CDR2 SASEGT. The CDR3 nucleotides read TGTGCCAGCAGTGATACTCGTAACACTGAAGCTTTCTTT. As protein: CASSDTRNTEAFF.

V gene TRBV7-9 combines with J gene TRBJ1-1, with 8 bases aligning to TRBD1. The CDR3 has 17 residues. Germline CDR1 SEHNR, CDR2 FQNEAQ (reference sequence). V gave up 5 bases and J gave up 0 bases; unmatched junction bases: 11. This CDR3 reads CASSDHVRQGMNTEAFF. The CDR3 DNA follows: TGTGCCAGCAGCGATCACGTTCGACAGGGGATGAACACTGAAGCTTTCTTT.

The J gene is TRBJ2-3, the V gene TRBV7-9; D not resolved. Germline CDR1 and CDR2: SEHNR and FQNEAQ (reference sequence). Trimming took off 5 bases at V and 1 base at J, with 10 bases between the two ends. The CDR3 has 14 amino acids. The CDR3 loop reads CASSPPRGTDTQYF. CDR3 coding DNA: TGTGCCAGCAGCCCCCCCCGGGGCACAGATACGCAGTATTTT.

The CDR3 bases are TGTGCCAGCAGAAAAAAAGGGGATGAGGTGGGCTACGAGCAGTACTTC. It is translated as CASRKKGDEVGYEQYF. The chain combines TRBV3-1 (or the pseudogene TRBV3-2) with TRBJ2-7, with D perhaps matching TRBD1 (5 bases). The CDR3 length is 16 residues. V gave up 6 bases and J gave up 3 bases, with 21 bases separating them. Per the germline V gene, CDR1 is LGHDT and CDR2 is YNNKEL (reference sequence).